A selection of T cell receptor beta chains follows, all from one sample in a study of T cell responses to AZD1222 COVID-19 vaccine. The protocol was immunoSEQ multiplex PCR, while the TCRdb copy is restricted to in-frame clones and leaves out a portion. The top ten clones hold over 0.75% of a sample with approximately 190,000 clones, approximately 90% of them seen once. Sequenced here: peripheral blood, sampled on day 0 of AZD1222 vaccination. The receptors shown here come from an adult in good health. Each CDR3 is given with its conserved first and last residue. Fields, in order: J gene, clone size, D gene, V gene, CDR3 protein, CDR3 DNA. A D gene is named only where the DNA matches it firmly. Not all rows give a size; the values are once, few, many and, for expanded clones, a class.

>TRBJ1-2|NA|NA|TRBV10-3
CAISESVSGRANYGYTF
TGTGCCATCAGTGAGTCGGTTTCAGGGAGAGCTAACTATGGCTACACCTTC
>TRBJ1-1|NA|NA|TRBV21-1
CASSKSSGPNTEAFF
TGTGCCAGCAGCAAAAGCAGCGGCCCGAACACTGAAGCTTTCTTT
>TRBJ1-5|NA|TRBD1|TRBV25-1
CATPGQGADQPQHF
TGTGCCACCCCGGGACAGGGGGCTGATCAGCCCCAGCATTTT
>TRBJ2-5|NA|TRBD2|TRBV6-5
CASSYGGVWETQYF
TGTGCCAGCAGCTACGGGGGGGTTTGGGAGACCCAGTACTTC
>TRBJ2-4|NA|TRBD2|TRBV18
CASSPFSGGAQNIQYF
TGTGCCAGCTCACCATTCAGCGGGGGAGCTCAAAACATTCAGTACTTC
>TRBJ2-3|once|TRBD2|TRBV10-1
CASSPSGVIFTDTQYF
TGCGCCAGCAGCCCTAGCGGAGTCATATTCACAGATACGCAGTATTTT
>TRBJ2-7|NA|NA|TRBV7-6
CASSLGGSGTPAYEQYF
TGTGCCAGCAGCTTAGGCGGCTCCGGGACGCCAGCCTACGAGCAGTACTTC
>TRBJ2-7|NA|NA|TRBV15
CATSSDHYEQYF
TGTGCCACCAGCAGCGATCACTACGAGCAGTACTTC
>TRBJ1-2|NA|NA|TRBV4-2
CASSQVNRVYGYTF
TGTGCCAGCAGCCAAGTAAACAGGGTCTATGGCTACACCTTC
>TRBJ2-1|NA|NA|TRBV19
CASKDSYNEQFF
TGTGCCAGTAAGGATTCCTACAATGAGCAGTTCTTC
>TRBJ2-2|NA|TRBD1|TRBV2
CASIRQGRRSFNTGELFF
TGTGCCAGCATCAGACAGGGCCGTAGGTCCTTCAACACCGGGGAGCTGTTTTTT
>TRBJ1-6|NA|TRBD1|TRBV29-1
CSVAQGASGSPLHF
TGCAGCGTTGCACAGGGGGCATCTGGTTCACCCCTCCACTTT
>TRBJ2-1|NA|NA|TRBV5-4
CASSLFQTYNEQFF
TGTGCCAGCAGCTTGTTTCAGACATACAATGAGCAGTTCTTC
>TRBJ2-7|NA|NA|TRBV5-1
CASSLVGGPPYEQYF
TGCGCCAGCAGCTTGGTTGGGGGGCCCCCCTACGAGCAGTACTTC
>TRBJ2-2|NA|NA|TRBV7-9
CASSPFWSAPNTGELFF
TGTGCCAGCAGCCCTTTCTGGTCGGCCCCGAACACCGGGGAGCTGTTTTTT
>TRBJ2-7|few|NA|TRBV18
CASSLSPGDYEQYF
TGTGCCAGCTCACTGTCGCCAGGGGACTACGAGCAGTACTTC
>TRBJ1-2|NA|NA|TRBV9
CASSELGAVYGYTF
TGTGCCAGCAGCGAATTAGGGGCCGTCTATGGCTACACCTTC
>TRBJ2-7|NA|NA|TRBV4-3
CASSQVFDSSYEQYF
TGCGCCAGCAGCCAAGTTTTCGACAGCTCCTACGAGCAGTACTTC